The present entry profiles one TCR beta chain with its context. Its antigen is still unknown. This entry belongs to a study of T cell responses to AZD1222 COVID-19 vaccine. About the study: Second doses that came at about 4 or about 12 weeks were put together. Study-level points and caveats: Reportedly, close to half of spike-specific TCRs are directed against unmutated variant regions.

The CDR3 sequence is 16 residues long. CDR1 and CDR2 (germline): SGHKS, YYEKEE (reference sequence). The V and J ends lost 2 bases and 1 base, in that order; junction bases with no gene match: 9. Repertoires were generated with immunoSEQ multiplex PCR, while TCRdb's copy carries only in-frame clones and drops some. The sample carries some 130,000 clones, roughly 85% recorded once. The V call is TRBV5-5, the J call TRBJ2-7, with 7 bases matching TRBD1. This TCR derives from an adult in good health. The sequencing here drew on peripheral blood, taken on day 0 of AZD1222 vaccination. The CDR3 protein is CASSFLTGSKSYEQYF. The CDR3 bases are TGTGCCAGCAGCTTCCTGACAGGGTCAAAATCCTACGAGCAGTACTTC.